This TCR beta chain was profiled in a study of cytomegalovirus exposure and HLA in healthy donors. Whole-study findings and limits: Researchers reported in a later analysis that a missense DCLRE1C variant was tied to TCR beta V- and J-gene trimming. Earlier analysis looked at TCR beta V segments, and most were productive about 90% or about 30% of the time. TCR sequences were mostly rare, though some public TCRs occurred in many donors.

Concerning this clone: What it recognizes is unknown.

Both 60 Vbeta primers and 13 Jbeta primers went into the PCR. TCRdb's copy holds only in-frame clones and misses some; the assay was immunoSEQ multiplex PCR. The sample includes 150,000 to 200,000 clones, over 75% seen only once; the top ten take 1.5% to 2%. J lost 8 bases, V lost 0 bases, and 10 bases had no gene match. CDR1 and CDR2 from the germline V gene are SGHTA and FQGNSA. This CDR3 is 17 amino acids long. Specimen: PBMCs. The sequence was collected from a man aged 18 to 30 in good health and CMV-seronegative. This sequence joins TRBV7-2 and TRBJ2-4; 10 nucleotides match TRBD2. As DNA, the CDR3 is TGTGCCAGCAGCTTAGCGCTAGCGGGGGTTTTTGGGGACATTCAGTACTTC. This translates into CASSLALAGVFGDIQYF.